The 10 T cell receptor beta chains presented below share a single source sample, sequenced in a study of blood T cells in healthy people across ages (dated by TCRdb to about 2015). Library preparation employed 5' RACE. Sequencing relied on an Illumina HiSeq 2500. A second roughly 6 to 11 cycle PCR used a sample-barcoded 5' primer and a J-beta primer mix. TCRdb trimmed the raw reads at Q25, called clones with MiXCR and kept productive beta chains. Every CDR3 protein is listed once, alongside the most common genes and DNA of its rows. The sample yields about 670,000 distinct CDR3 sequences; under 65% were counted once. Approximately 15% of the sample is in the top ten clones. Sequencing was carried out using blood. Receptors originate from a woman older than 75 in good health.

The rearrangement joins TRBV20-1 to TRBJ2-7; TRBD2 might be the D (5 bases). The germline V gene encodes CDR1 DFQATT and CDR2 SNEGSKA (reference sequence). V lost 6 bases and J 4 bases, leaving 19 bases between the germline ends. The CDR3 covers 14 residues. This chain's CDR3 is CSAEGPSTPYEQYF. The CDR3 DNA is TGCAGTGCAGAAGGGCCTAGCACCCCTTACGAGCAGTACTTC.

J is TRBJ2-3 and V is TRBV7-6; 14 bases fit TRBD2. This CDR3 has 16 residues. Germline CDR1 reads SGHVS; CDR2 reads FNYEAQ. With 5 bases clipped from V and 6 bases from J, the junction kept 7 bases outside the gene matches. CDR3 DNA: TGTGCCAGCAGCGTCGGACTAGCGGGGGGCTCCGATACGCAGTATTTT. Protein: CASSVGLAGGSDTQYF.

Turning to this clonotype: A much larger clone differs by one base, so this may be a read error. This sequence joins TRBV5-1 and TRBJ2-7; TRBD2 matches 7 bases. After removal of 2 bases from V and 7 bases from J, the junction contained 6 bases not matched to a gene. In germline, CDR1 is SGHRS, CDR2 YFSETQ. The CDR3 extends over 13 amino acids. As DNA, the CDR3 is TGCGCCAGCAGCTTTCGGGGGGTAGATGAGCAGTACTTC. Protein: CASSFRGVDEQYF.

This chain links TRBV20-1 with TRBJ1-5; D perhaps matches TRBD1 (6 bases). Trimming shortened V by 1 base and J by 7 bases, and 20 bases separated the two germline ends. Per the germline V gene, CDR1 is DFQATT and CDR2 is SNEGSKA (reference sequence). This CDR3 is built from 16 residues. The DNA of the CDR3 is TGCAGTGCTAGAGCCCTCGGGGGCGCAAAGGGACAGCCCCAGCATTTT. This gives the protein CSARALGGAKGQPQHF.

To note about this clonotype: A read error may produce the germline difference seen at one junction end. The DNA for the CDR3 is TGTGCCAGCAGTTGGCTGCAGGGTTCCTATGAGCAGTACTTC. This encodes CASSWLQGSYEQYF. V usage is TRBV6-2 or TRBV6-3 and J usage is TRBJ2-7; D might be TRBD1 (5 bases). Looked up from germline, CDR1 is MNHEY and CDR2 is SVGEGT. This CDR3 has 14 amino acids.

The count of this clonotype is one. One base away lies a much larger clone, so this may be a sequencing read error. The genes are TRBV3-1 and TRBJ2-4; D perhaps matches TRBD1 (6 bases). Germline assignment: CDR1 LGHDT and CDR2 YNNKEL (reference sequence). CDR3 length: 15 amino acids. V lost 4 bases and J 2 bases, leaving 12 bases between the germline ends. CDR3 residues: CASSRLGATKNIQYF. The DNA of the CDR3 is TGTGCCAGCAGCCGCCTGGGGGCAACCAAAAACATTCAGTACTTC.

The sample holds a few counts of this clonotype. V and J are TRBV5-1 and TRBJ2-2, with 7 bases lining up with TRBD1. The V gene's germline CDR1 is SGHRS and CDR2 YFSETQ. The V and J ends lost 4 bases and 0 bases, in that order; junction bases with no gene match: 6. The CDR3 has 16 amino acids. The DNA of the CDR3 is TGCGCCAGCAGCCGACAGGGCTCCCCGAACACCGGGGAGCTGTTTTTT. It translates to CASSRQGSPNTGELFF.

The rearrangement uses TRBV4-2 and TRBJ1-6, with a possible D match to TRBD1 (6 bases). CDR1 is LGHNA and CDR2 is YNFKEQ in the germline V gene. The CDR3 sequence is 14 residues long. Deletions cut 1 base from V and 13 bases from J, with 14 bases between. The CDR3 DNA follows: TGTGCCAGCAGCCAAGGACAGGATGGAGAGCCCCTCCACTTT. Its translation: CASSQGQDGEPLHF.

The CDR3 protein is CASSEGTGGARETQYF. CDR3 nucleotide sequence: TGTGCCAGCAGCGAAGGGACAGGGGGCGCACGGGAGACCCAGTACTTC. This chain uses TRBV12-3 or TRBV12-4 with TRBJ2-5; 12 bases align to TRBD1. This CDR3 comprises 16 residues. V dropped 6 bases and J dropped 5; count of bases not matched to a gene: 10.

DNA of the CDR3: TGCGCCAGCAGCTTGGGAACCGACAGTTACTATGGCTACACCTTC. This encodes CASSLGTDSYYGYTF. This sequence joins TRBV5-1 and TRBJ1-2, with D perhaps TRBD1 (5 bases). V lost 0 bases to trimming and J lost 3 bases, with 12 bases between them. Germline loops: CDR1 SGHRS, CDR2 YFSETQ. This CDR3 comprises 15 residues.